This TCR beta chain was retrieved from a study of blood T cells in healthy people across ages. Whole-study findings and limits: The recorded TCR beta diversity per million T cells decreased in a roughly linear manner with age. More naive CD4+ cells and higher diversity marked long-lived donors relative to aged donors.

Points on this clonotype: Its antigen remains unidentified.

The germline CDR1 and CDR2 sequences are LGHNA and YSLEER. This CDR3 is 15 amino acids long. It was with a sample-barcoded 5' primer and a J-beta primer mix that a second PCR of roughly 7 to 11 cycles was run. Each cDNA molecule, via a template-switch adaptor with 12 random nucleotides, was tagged. TCRdb called the 5' RACE reads again in MiXCR, with one record for every CDR3 protein. The table records about 640,000 distinct CDR3 sequences, 40% to 45% of them present only once. Donor samples were obtained from healthy Caucasian individuals from Russia, aged about 6 to 100. V usage is TRBV4-3 and J usage is TRBJ2-5; possibly TRBD1 for D (5 bases). The J call may not be correct, given that the DNA end is closer to TRBJ2-7. The sequencing sample was made of blood. The receptor's source is a man older than 75 in good health. The CDR3 DNA reads as TGCGCCAGCAGCCAAGGGTATGGGGCTAGTGACGAGCAGTACTTC. This codes for CASSQGYGASDEQYF.